Shown below are 24 T cell receptor beta chains from a single sample sequenced in a study of cytomegalovirus exposure and HLA in healthy donors. Both 60 Vbeta primers and 13 Jbeta primers went into the PCR. Profiled with immunoSEQ multiplex PCR; TCRdb holds only in-frame clones, not every one. Found here are 90,000 to 100,000 clones, approximately 77% of them singletons; the top ten hold 7.7%. Sequenced input: PBMCs. These receptors were taken from a female donor in good health and CMV-seronegative.

This chain connects TRBV5-8 to TRBJ1-2; no clear D. Per germline, CDR1 SGHTS and CDR2 YDEGEE. V was cut by 0 bases and J by 0 bases, with 9 bases left in between. The length of the CDR3 is 15 residues. The CDR3 nucleotides are TGTGCCAGCAGCTTGGCTGCAGGCTCTAACTATGGCTACACCTTC. As protein: CASSLAAGSNYGYTF.

As DNA, the CDR3 is TGTGCCAGCAGCCACCTCGGACAGGGCTTGTATGGCTACACCTTC. Its translation: CASSHLGQGLYGYTF. V gene TRBV4-2 combines with J gene TRBJ1-2; 8 bases fit TRBD1. This CDR3 has 15 residues. Looked up from germline, CDR1 is LGHNA and CDR2 is YNFKEQ. Trimming took 3 bases from V and 5 from J; bases not matched to a gene: 8.

V and J are TRBV28 and TRBJ1-5; a possible D gene is TRBD1 (5 bases). This CDR3 has 17 residues. In germline, CDR1 is MDHEN, CDR2 SYDVKM. The V end was cut by 5 bases, the J end by 2 bases, with 19 bases between. The CDR3 protein is CASSPATRVGGNQPQHF. The DNA of the CDR3 is TGTGCCAGCAGTCCAGCCACGCGTGTAGGGGGCAATCAGCCCCAGCATTTT.

The count of this clone is one. This sequence joins TRBV7-3 and TRBJ1-2; 7 bases are shared with TRBD1. The V and J ends lost 3 bases and 6 bases, in that order; junction bases with no gene match: 7. The CDR3 runs to 14 residues. Per germline, CDR1 SGHTA and CDR2 FQGTGA. The CDR3 DNA is TGTGCCAGCAGCTTGGAATCAGGGGGAGATGGCTACACCTTC. This encodes CASSLESGGDGYTF.

This chain uses TRBV7-2 with TRBJ2-7, with TRBD1 matching 9 bases. From germline, CDR1 is SGHTA and CDR2 FQGNSA. V dropped 5 bases and J dropped 4; count of bases not matched to a gene: 6. The CDR3 runs 14 residues. The CDR3 spells CASSIGQGLYEQYF. The CDR3 region has the DNA TGTGCCAGCAGCATCGGACAGGGGCTATACGAGCAGTACTTC.

V usage is TRBV2 and J usage is TRBJ2-7; 7 bases are shared with TRBD1. Looked up from germline, CDR1 is SNHLY and CDR2 is FYNNEI. CDR3 length: 12 residues. V was pared by 11 bases and J by 0 bases, with 4 bases of the junction left unmatched. The CDR3 DNA follows: TGTGCCGCATGGGACAGCTCCTACGAGCAGTACTTC. It yields the protein CAAWDSSYEQYF.

The V gene is TRBV2, the J gene TRBJ1-1; possibly TRBD1 for D (5 bases). V gave up 6 bases and J gave up 0 bases, with 14 bases separating them. CDR1 and CDR2 from the germline V gene are SNHLY and FYNNEI. The CDR3 is made up of 15 amino acids. The CDR3 coding sequence is TGTGCCAGCAGGGCCTCGACAGCGATGAACACTGAAGCTTTCTTT. This codes for CASRASTAMNTEAFF.

This rearrangement joins TRBV10-2 to TRBJ1-4, with D possibly TRBD1 on 6 matching bases. V gave up 3 bases and J gave up 7 bases, with 12 bases separating them. Germline loops: CDR1 WSHSY, CDR2 SAAADI. The CDR3 runs to 14 residues. CDR3 amino acids: CASSERGAREKLFF. The CDR3, as DNA: TGCGCCAGCAGTGAACGGGGGGCGCGTGAAAAACTGTTTTTT.

V and J are TRBV2 and TRBJ1-5, with TRBD1 as a possible D gene (5 bases). The CDR3 consists of 13 residues. V lost 8 bases, J lost 6 bases, and 14 bases lay in between. The V gene's germline CDR1 is SNHLY and CDR2 FYNNEI. The CDR3 is CASRGGGSQPQHF. In nucleotides, the CDR3 is TGTGCCAGCCGGGGCGGGGGGAGTCAGCCCCAGCATTTT.

The chain is built from TRBV7-2 and TRBJ1-1; TRBD1 might be the D (6 bases). Per the germline V gene, CDR1 is SGHTA and CDR2 is FQGNSA. The ends were cut back, 3 bases at V and 1 base at J, with 12 bases in the middle. This CDR3 has 15 amino acids. The CDR3 reads CASSFSLQGNTEAFF. The DNA for the CDR3 is TGTGCCAGCAGCTTCTCTTTACAGGGGAACACTGAAGCTTTCTTT.

Here the CDR3 reads CASSPQGAAKNIQYF. Here the CDR3 DNA reads TGTGCCAGTAGTCCGCAGGGGGCGGCCAAAAACATTCAGTACTTC. The V call is TRBV19, the J call TRBJ2-4; 8 bases are shared with TRBD1. Germline CDR1 reads LNHDA; CDR2 reads SQIVND (reference sequence). The J segment lost 1 base and the V segment lost 5 bases, leaving 4 bases of the junction unmatched. The CDR3 spans 15 residues.

V gene TRBV7-3 combines with J gene TRBJ2-6, with D perhaps matching TRBD1 (5 bases). This CDR3 contains 15 residues. Trimming stripped 5 bases from V and 0 bases from J, with 8 bases between. The germline gives CDR1 SGHTA, CDR2 FQGTGA. CDR3 sequence reads: CASSPTGSGANVLTF. The CDR3 coding sequence is TGTGCCAGCAGCCCAACAGGCTCTGGGGCCAACGTCCTGACTTTC.

The CDR3 loop reads CASSGRQGARETQYF. The CDR3 DNA reads as TGTGCCAGCAGTGGACGGCAGGGGGCTCGGGAGACCCAGTACTTC. The rearrangement links TRBV2 to TRBJ2-5, with 8 bases lining up with TRBD1. This CDR3 is 15 amino acids long. CDR1 and CDR2 from the germline V gene are SNHLY and FYNNEI. The J segment lost 5 bases and the V segment lost 4 bases, leaving 9 bases of the junction unmatched.

V gene TRBV11-3 combines with J gene TRBJ2-7; 10 bases line up with TRBD1. Trimming took 4 bases from V and 3 from J; bases not matched to a gene: 0. Germline V gives CDR1 SGHNT, CDR2 YENEEA. The CDR3 covers 13 residues. CDR3 DNA: TGTGCCAGCAGCTGGACAGGGGGCTACGAGCAGTACTTC. This sequence encodes CASSWTGGYEQYF.

The V gene is TRBV11-2, the J gene TRBJ1-1; D remains unclear. The CDR3 contains 12 residues. Per the germline V gene, CDR1 is SGHAT and CDR2 is FQNNGV. V shed 4 bases and J shed 10 bases, with 13 bases lying between them. The CDR3: CASSSDMFIAFF. DNA of the CDR3: TGTGCCAGCAGCTCAGACATGTTCATAGCTTTCTTT.

The chain has TRBV6-5 and TRBJ2-7; 7 bases match TRBD1. The trim removed 8 bases at V and 0 bases at J, leaving 7 bases unmatched. CDR3 length equals 14 residues. Germline V gene sequence: CDR1 MNHEY, CDR2 SVGAGI. The CDR3 nucleotides read TGTGCCAGCGGAACCGGGACAGTCTCCTACGAGCAGTACTTC. As protein: CASGTGTVSYEQYF.

The rearrangement uses TRBV10-2 and TRBJ1-1; TRBD1 is a possible D gene (6 bases). Germline V lookup: CDR1 WSHSY, CDR2 SAAADI. With 9 bases removed from V and 1 base from J, the gap between germline ends came to 18 bases. The CDR3 length is 15 residues. DNA for the CDR3: TGCGCCAGTTCTGACAGGAACCCTCCGAACACTGAAGCTTTCTTT. Its protein is CASSDRNPPNTEAFF.

This clone was picked up a small number of times. The J gene is TRBJ1-4, the V gene TRBV28; 10 bases are shared with TRBD1. Looked up from germline, CDR1 is MDHEN and CDR2 is SYDVKM. V was clipped by 6 bases and J by 4 bases; unmatched bases: 8. This CDR3 has 16 residues. CDR3 coding DNA: TGTGCCAGCAGGCCGACAGGGGGCAATAGTAATGAAAAACTGTTTTTT. Its translation: CASRPTGGNSNEKLFF.

This sequence joins TRBV28 and TRBJ1-3; 9 bases map to TRBD1. The length of the CDR3 is 16 residues. In germline, CDR1 is MDHEN, CDR2 SYDVKM. V was pared by 5 bases and J by 4 bases, with 9 bases of the junction left unmatched. CDR3 nucleotides: TGTGCCAGCAGTAACCACAGGGGGCTCTACGGAAACACCATATATTTT. Amino acids: CASSNHRGLYGNTIYF.

The rearrangement uses TRBV27 and TRBJ2-3, with D maybe TRBD2 (5 bases). CDR3 length: 14 residues. V was shortened by 9 bases and J by 6 bases, with 19 bases between the two germline ends. The germline CDR1 and CDR2 sequences are MNHEY and SMNVEV (reference sequence). The CDR3 bases are TGTGCCAGGACGAGGCCGGAAATAGCGGATACGCAGTATTTT. Amino acid sequence: CARTRPEIADTQYF.

V is TRBV10-3 and J is TRBJ2-7; a possible D gene is TRBD1 (5 bases). From germline, CDR1 is ENHRY and CDR2 SYGVKD. The V end was cut by 11 bases, the J end by 2 bases, with 13 bases between. The CDR3 is 12 residues long. CDR3: CALSDNTYEQYF. The CDR3 DNA is TGTGCCCTCTCGGACAATACCTACGAGCAGTACTTC.

J is TRBJ2-1 and V is TRBV19; no definite D call. This CDR3 is built from 11 residues. The V gene lost 5 bases and the J gene lost 4 bases, with 3 bases spanning the gap. CDR1 LNHDA and CDR2 SQIVND come from the germline V gene (reference sequence). As DNA, the CDR3 is TGTGCCAGTAGTCTTTACAATGAGCAGTTCTTC. Translation gives CASSLYNEQFF.

The chain uses TRBV7-9 and TRBJ2-5, with unresolved D. The V gene lost 6 bases and the J gene lost 5 bases, with 13 bases spanning the gap. The germline CDR1 and CDR2 sequences are SEHNR and FQNEAQ (reference sequence). This CDR3 region has 13 residues. CDR3 residues: CASRRPGWETQYF. CDR3 bases: TGTGCCAGCAGAAGACCCGGGTGGGAGACCCAGTACTTC.

J is TRBJ1-5 and V is TRBV28, with D possibly matching TRBD1 (6 bases). Germline-derived CDR1 and CDR2 are MDHEN and SYDVKM. The V end was cut by 6 bases, the J end by 4 bases, with 13 bases between. The CDR3 contains 14 residues. CDR3 coding DNA: TGTGCCAGCAGAGAAGGGACACCAAATCAGCCCCAGCATTTT. Translating it yields CASREGTPNQPQHF.